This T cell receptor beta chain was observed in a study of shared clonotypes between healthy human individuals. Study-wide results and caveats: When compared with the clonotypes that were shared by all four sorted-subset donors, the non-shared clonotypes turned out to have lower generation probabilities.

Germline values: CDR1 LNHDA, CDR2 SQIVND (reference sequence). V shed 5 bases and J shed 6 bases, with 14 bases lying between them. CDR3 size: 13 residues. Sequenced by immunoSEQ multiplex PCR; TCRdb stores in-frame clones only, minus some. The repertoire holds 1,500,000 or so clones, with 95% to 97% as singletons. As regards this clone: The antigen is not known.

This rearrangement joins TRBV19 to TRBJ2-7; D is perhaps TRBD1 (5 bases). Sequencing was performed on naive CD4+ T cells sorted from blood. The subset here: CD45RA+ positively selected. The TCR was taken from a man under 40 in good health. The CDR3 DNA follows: TGTGCCAGTAGTGCAACGCAGGGTGTCGAGCAGTACTTC. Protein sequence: CASSATQGVEQYF.